This is a list of T cell receptor beta chains from one sample in a study of blood T cell repertoires in COVID-19. Assay used: immunoSEQ multiplex PCR; TCRdb lists only in-frame clones, some missing. The sample has about 86,000 clones; roughly 89% are singletons. The sample consisted of PBMCs or T cells enriched from blood (not recorded which). Source of these receptors: a woman in her forties or fifties with acute COVID-19. CDR3s include the opening cysteine and the closing phenylalanine or tryptophan. The order of the fields is J gene, V gene, CDR3 protein.

TRBJ2-2 | TRBV9 | CASSVMTGVGTGELFF
TRBJ2-5 | TRBV7-2 | CASSLLGQGGQETQYF
TRBJ1-5 | TRBV12-3/TRBV12-4 | CASSPPEGPQHF
TRBJ2-2 | TRBV7-8 | CASSFPGLDVSRGTGELFF
TRBJ1-1 | TRBV5-1 | CASSLGPNTEAFF
TRBJ1-4 | TRBV6-5 | CASIDDSSNEKLFF
TRBJ1-1 | TRBV25-1 | CASSERRATEAFF
TRBJ2-7 | TRBV11-3 | CASSLLAGSYEQYF
TRBJ2-1 | TRBV5-4 | CASSPSVWASGNNEQFF
TRBJ1-1 | TRBV18 | CASSPTRQGEAFF
TRBJ1-3 | TRBV12-5 | CASGWGRKAGNTIYF
TRBJ2-5 | TRBV19 | CASTPGGLAEETQYF
TRBJ1-3 | TRBV24-1 | CATSDSRQGNTIYF
TRBJ2-7 | TRBV28 | CASSIEGKASYEQYF
TRBJ2-7 | TRBV11-2 | CASSWLGREARHEQYF
TRBJ1-2 | TRBV23-1 | CASSFLTGRNYGYTF
TRBJ2-2 | TRBV27 | CASTPGLGGVNTGELFF
TRBJ1-1 | TRBV10-3 | CAINKNMNTEAFF
TRBJ1-1 | TRBV18 | CASSLAGETEAFF
TRBJ2-3 | TRBV7-3 | CASSLARYTDTQYF
TRBJ2-3 | TRBV11-2 | CASSLFGAHTDTQYF
TRBJ1-2 | TRBV9 | CASSDSTGQPSYGYTF
TRBJ2-7 | TRBV11-3 | CASGGQGNEQYF
TRBJ2-3 | TRBV3-1/TRBV3-2 | CASSLLAGVGQGTQYF
TRBJ2-2 | TRBV4-1 | CASSPWTSLGTGELFF
TRBJ2-1 | TRBV5-1 | CASSLAGVGSYNEQFF
TRBJ2-7 | TRBV6-4 | CASRSPARFGTASYEQYF
TRBJ1-4 | TRBV7-9 | CASRQMGQGGTNEKLFF
TRBJ1-6 | TRBV2 | CASSEWSAANSPLHF
TRBJ2-7 | TRBV7-8 | CASSLGGSAAYEQYF
TRBJ1-1 | TRBV2 | CASREQGITEAFF
TRBJ1-2 | TRBV3-1/TRBV3-2 | CASSQQGFGYTF
TRBJ2-6 | TRBV3-1/TRBV3-2 | CASHSSSGANVLTF
TRBJ2-7 | TRBV7-9 | CASSLLQGPYEQYF
TRBJ1-2 | TRBV25-1 | CASAPGGLNYGYTF
TRBJ2-3 | TRBV11-1 | CASSPSGSRTDTQYF
TRBJ1-5 | TRBV30 | CAWSLDRGRPQHF
TRBJ1-5 | TRBV6-2/TRBV6-3 | CASSYSKRDRGSNQPQHF